This TCR beta chain is drawn from a study of blood T cell repertoires in COVID-19. The wider study: The United States, Italy and Spain provided the acute and convalescent COVID-19 samples. Sources were T cells, B-cell-depleted T cells, or PBMCs; the material itself was cDNA or gDNA.

The CDR3 length is 12 residues. The germline CDR1 and CDR2 sequences are LNHDA and SQIVND (reference sequence). The germline V and J ends were trimmed by 1 base and 12 bases, with 10 bases remaining between them. In the original processing: Amplifying reference gene primers gave estimates of nucleated cell counts. Method: immunoSEQ multiplex PCR; TCRdb's copy keeps in-frame clones and lacks some. V and J calls and clone size are given by that table; D and trimming were obtained from the DNA. The sample lists 300,000 or so clones; over 80% were seen once. The TCR originated in a woman in her thirties or forties with acute or convalescent COVID-19. Sequenced: peripheral blood. The rearrangement uses TRBV19 and TRBJ2-4, with unresolved D. The chain's CDR3 is CASSIGAGYQYF. Written as DNA, the CDR3 is TGTGCCAGTAGTATAGGAGCAGGCTATCAGTACTTC.